Listed below are T cell receptor beta chains from one sample, sequenced in a study of blood T cell repertoires in COVID-19. The assay was immunoSEQ multiplex PCR, and TCRdb's table has in-frame clones only and misses some. The sample has roughly 250,000 clones, 80% to 95% seen once. Sequencing was done on a sample of PBMCs or T cells enriched from blood (not recorded which). All receptors come from a woman aged 18-30 years who had recovered from COVID-19. Both conserved end residues are part of each CDR3. Fields, in order: V gene, CDR3 protein.

v_call: TRBV16; cdr3_aa: CASSQFRTNEKLFF
v_call: TRBV12-3/TRBV12-4; cdr3_aa: CASTLSGSYGYTF
v_call: TRBV5-1; cdr3_aa: CASSPGTLKGEKLFF
v_call: TRBV28; cdr3_aa: CASSFWRGLYNEQFF
v_call: TRBV27; cdr3_aa: CASSLRGFNQPQHF
v_call: TRBV4-1; cdr3_aa: CASSQYEGHKSYEQYF
v_call: TRBV4-1; cdr3_aa: CASSRKLGLLALGANEKLFF
v_call: TRBV18; cdr3_aa: CASSPQGGETQYF
v_call: TRBV5-4; cdr3_aa: CAYSRGFSYEQYF
v_call: TRBV4-1; cdr3_aa: CASSHKTSARDNEQFF
v_call: TRBV7-6; cdr3_aa: CASSRGGGVKDQPQHF
v_call: TRBV9; cdr3_aa: CASSPRGRDSSSPLHF
v_call: TRBV2; cdr3_aa: CASNSDSLNTEAFF
v_call: TRBV3-1/TRBV3-2; cdr3_aa: CASSPSSGGAYEQYF
v_call: TRBV7-9; cdr3_aa: CASSPRGSSYNEQFF
v_call: TRBV14; cdr3_aa: CASSQGWGGGGYTF
v_call: TRBV5-6; cdr3_aa: CASSLIRTGGMTEAFF
v_call: TRBV19; cdr3_aa: CASSIFCGIEETQYF
v_call: TRBV11-2; cdr3_aa: CASSLAPDSFYGYTF
v_call: TRBV7-2; cdr3_aa: CASSLGDRGRNQPQHF
v_call: TRBV2; cdr3_aa: CASNPQPGLETQYF
v_call: TRBV6-5; cdr3_aa: CASRNLAGGIDTQYF
v_call: TRBV24-1; cdr3_aa: CATSQGSLGRGYTF
v_call: TRBV28; cdr3_aa: CASRPDSGRKSTGELFF
v_call: TRBV27; cdr3_aa: CASSFQGVDIQYF
v_call: TRBV3-1/TRBV3-2; cdr3_aa: CASSQDLTENQPQHF
v_call: TRBV15; cdr3_aa: CAATTGMDTEAFF
v_call: TRBV29-1; cdr3_aa: CSVEEGQSYEQYF
v_call: TRBV10-3; cdr3_aa: CAISLTGLQETQYF
v_call: TRBV19; cdr3_aa: CASSIRDIRGYTF
v_call: TRBV27; cdr3_aa: CASRRGGEQYF
v_call: TRBV20-1; cdr3_aa: CSASSPGTGGTDTQYF
v_call: TRBV24-1; cdr3_aa: CATSHSGHGAYEQYF
v_call: TRBV13; cdr3_aa: CASSLDIYTEAFF
v_call: TRBV18; cdr3_aa: CASLRTGDFEAFF
v_call: TRBV2; cdr3_aa: CASSEVWGGTGDGYTF
v_call: TRBV27; cdr3_aa: CASSLMGHTEAFF
v_call: TRBV2; cdr3_aa: CATAVGARNSPLHF
v_call: TRBV10-3; cdr3_aa: CAIRTGGTFNEQFF
v_call: TRBV19; cdr3_aa: CASSATSRVNEQFF
v_call: TRBV7-2; cdr3_aa: CASSVIGGTSGTGELFF
v_call: TRBV11-2; cdr3_aa: CASSLDLEGSFGYTF
v_call: TRBV28; cdr3_aa: CASSSENYGYTF
v_call: TRBV11-2; cdr3_aa: CASSLLSGGGNTIYF
v_call: TRBV7-9; cdr3_aa: CASSLGTALSYEQYF
v_call: TRBV18; cdr3_aa: CASSPLNYGYTF
v_call: TRBV2; cdr3_aa: CASSTDRVASYEQYF
v_call: TRBV10-1; cdr3_aa: CASSDPGYLWTRYNSPLHF
v_call: TRBV9; cdr3_aa: CASSTDYSNQPQHF
v_call: TRBV28; cdr3_aa: CASIGREGRNNEQFF